A selection of T cell receptor beta chains follows, all from one sample in a study of OX40 agonist ivuxolimab in advanced cancers. Here immunoSEQ multiplex PCR was the method, and the copy in TCRdb shows in-frame clones only, minus some. The sample carries roughly 70,000 clones, approximately 86% recorded once. The specimen comprised CD4+ or CD8+ T cells sorted from blood, sampled in a trial of the OX40 agonist ivuxolimab. The receptor source for this set is an adult with an advanced solid tumor such as melanoma, head and neck, liver or kidney cancer. Both conserved end residues are part of each CDR3. Fields, in order: clone size, V gene, D gene, J gene, CDR3 DNA, CDR3 protein. The D gene is left open where the match is weak. Not all rows give a size; the values are once, few, many and, for expanded clones, a class.

size: -
V: TRBV28
D: -
J: TRBJ2-3
DNA: TGTGCCAGCAGTGAAGGGGGGGCAACGCAGTATTTT
CDR3: CASSEGGATQYF

size: once
V: TRBV28
D: -
J: TRBJ2-7
DNA: TGTGCCAGCAGTTCGGGGCCCTCCGACGAGCAGTACTTC
CDR3: CASSSGPSDEQYF

size: -
V: TRBV10-3
D: -
J: TRBJ2-7
DNA: TGTGCCATCAGCCCGAGCTCCTACGAGCAGTACTTC
CDR3: CAISPSSYEQYF

size: -
V: TRBV20-1
D: -
J: TRBJ2-7
DNA: TGCAGTGCTAGAGATATCCACGAGCAGTACTTC
CDR3: CSARDIHEQYF

size: few
V: TRBV5-1
D: -
J: TRBJ1-1
DNA: TGCGCCAGCAGACCCCGGGGGCACCGAGGCACTGAAGCTTTCTTT
CDR3: CASRPRGHRGTEAFF

size: once
V: TRBV27
D: -
J: TRBJ1-3
DNA: TGTGCCAGCAGTCCCAACAGCGGCCTTATATTGAACACCATATATTTT
CDR3: CASSPNSGLILNTIYF

size: -
V: TRBV5-1
D: -
J: TRBJ1-6
DNA: TGCGCCAGCAGCTTGGCCGGGGGACGGAATTCACCCCTCCACTTT
CDR3: CASSLAGGRNSPLHF

size: -
V: TRBV4-3
D: TRBD2
J: TRBJ2-1
DNA: TGCGCCAGCAGCCAAGCAACCAGACTAGCGTCTGGGAATGAGCAGTTCTTC
CDR3: CASSQATRLASGNEQFF

size: -
V: TRBV10-3
D: -
J: TRBJ2-3
DNA: TGTGCCATCAGTGGGGGGAACACAGATACGCAGTATTTT
CDR3: CAISGGNTDTQYF

size: -
V: TRBV2
D: -
J: TRBJ1-6
DNA: TGTGCCAGCAGGGGAGGGGAGTACTCACCCCTCCACTTT
CDR3: CASRGGEYSPLHF

size: few
V: TRBV14
D: TRBD1
J: TRBJ1-5
DNA: TGTGCCAGCAGCCCCGGGACAGGGAATCAGCCCCAGCATTTT
CDR3: CASSPGTGNQPQHF

size: -
V: TRBV28
D: TRBD2
J: TRBJ2-5
DNA: TGTGCCAGCAGCCGTTATCTAGCGGGAGTTCGGACTGAGACCCAGTACTTC
CDR3: CASSRYLAGVRTETQYF

size: -
V: TRBV7-2
D: -
J: TRBJ1-3
DNA: TGTGCCAGCAGCAGAGGGGCTCCCGGCCTCTCTGGAAACACCATATATTTT
CDR3: CASSRGAPGLSGNTIYF

size: -
V: TRBV6-6
D: -
J: TRBJ2-2
DNA: TGTGCCACCGCCTTGGGGCCCGGGGAGCTGTTTTTT
CDR3: CATALGPGELFF

size: few
V: TRBV29-1
D: -
J: TRBJ2-5
DNA: TGCAGCGTTGCCCGCGGGTTGTACCAAGAGACCCAGTACTTC
CDR3: CSVARGLYQETQYF

size: -
V: TRBV28
D: -
J: TRBJ2-1
DNA: TGTGCCAGCAGTTGGAGGGACACCTACAATGAGCAGTTCTTC
CDR3: CASSWRDTYNEQFF

size: -
V: TRBV2
D: -
J: TRBJ2-1
DNA: TGTGCCAGCAGTGAGGGCGGTAGCTCCTACAATGAGCAGTTCTTC
CDR3: CASSEGGSSYNEQFF

size: -
V: TRBV5-1
D: TRBD1
J: TRBJ2-6
DNA: TGCGCCAGCAGCGGGATGACAGGGCCCTCTGGGGCCAACGTCCTGACTTTC
CDR3: CASSGMTGPSGANVLTF

size: -
V: TRBV6-6
D: -
J: TRBJ1-2
DNA: TGTGCCAGCAGTTCGGCGGACCGGGATAACTATGGCTACACCTTC
CDR3: CASSSADRDNYGYTF

size: -
V: TRBV7-2
D: -
J: TRBJ2-5
DNA: TGTGCCAGCAGCTTAGCGGGAGTGGGGGAGACCCAGTACTTC
CDR3: CASSLAGVGETQYF

size: -
V: TRBV5-6
D: -
J: TRBJ2-2
DNA: TGTGCCAGCAGCCCCGACTTCGCCGGGGAGCTGTTTTTT
CDR3: CASSPDFAGELFF

size: -
V: TRBV6-6
D: TRBD2
J: TRBJ2-1
DNA: TGTGCCAGCACCGAATCGGGGGGGAATTACAATGAGCAGTTCTTC
CDR3: CASTESGGNYNEQFF

size: -
V: TRBV4-3
D: -
J: TRBJ2-5
DNA: TGCGCCAGCAGCCAAGTGGTGGGAGCTTCCTACGTGCAGTACTTC
CDR3: CASSQVVGASYVQYF

size: -
V: TRBV19
D: -
J: TRBJ1-2
DNA: TGTGCCAGTAGCCCACAGGGAGCTAACTATGGCTACACCTTC
CDR3: CASSPQGANYGYTF

size: -
V: TRBV28
D: -
J: TRBJ1-4
DNA: TGTGCCAGCAGTTTGTCTCCGCCCTACCCAGAAAAACTGTTTTTT
CDR3: CASSLSPPYPEKLFF

size: -
V: TRBV7-2
D: -
J: TRBJ2-1
DNA: TGTGCCAGCAGCTACAGGGCAGGATCCCATGAGCAGTTCTTC
CDR3: CASSYRAGSHEQFF

size: few
V: TRBV23-1
D: -
J: TRBJ2-3
DNA: TGCGCCAGCAGTCATCCAACGGACCTCCCCGATACGCAGTATTTT
CDR3: CASSHPTDLPDTQYF

size: -
V: TRBV30
D: TRBD1
J: TRBJ1-3
DNA: TGTGCCTGGAGTGTTGCAGGGGGCACCTCTGGAAACACCATATATTTT
CDR3: CAWSVAGGTSGNTIYF